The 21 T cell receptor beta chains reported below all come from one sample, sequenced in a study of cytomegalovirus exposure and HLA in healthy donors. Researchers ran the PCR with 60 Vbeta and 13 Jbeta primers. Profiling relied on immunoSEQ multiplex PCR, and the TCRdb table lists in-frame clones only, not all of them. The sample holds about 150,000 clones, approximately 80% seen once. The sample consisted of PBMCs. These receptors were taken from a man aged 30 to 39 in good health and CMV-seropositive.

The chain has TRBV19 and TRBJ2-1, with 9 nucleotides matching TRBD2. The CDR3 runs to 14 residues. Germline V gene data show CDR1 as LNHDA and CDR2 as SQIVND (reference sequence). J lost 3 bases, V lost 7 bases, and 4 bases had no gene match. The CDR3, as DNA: TGTGCCAGTACCGAAGCGGGAGGCTACAATGAGCAGTTCTTC. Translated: CASTEAGGYNEQFF.

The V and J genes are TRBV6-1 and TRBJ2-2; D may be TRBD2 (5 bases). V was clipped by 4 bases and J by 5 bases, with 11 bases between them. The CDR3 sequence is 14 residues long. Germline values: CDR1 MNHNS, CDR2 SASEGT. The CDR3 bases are TGTGCCAGCAGTGTGAGGGATCCAACCGGGGAGCTGTTTTTT. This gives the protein CASSVRDPTGELFF.

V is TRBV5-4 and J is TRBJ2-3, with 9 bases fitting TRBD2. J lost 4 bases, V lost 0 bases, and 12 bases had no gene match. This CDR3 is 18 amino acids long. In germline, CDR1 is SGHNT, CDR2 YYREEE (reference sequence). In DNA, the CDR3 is TGTGCCAGCAGCTTGGGGGGGACTAGCCGGTTCTTAGCAGATACGCAGTATTTT. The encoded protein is CASSLGGTSRFLADTQYF.

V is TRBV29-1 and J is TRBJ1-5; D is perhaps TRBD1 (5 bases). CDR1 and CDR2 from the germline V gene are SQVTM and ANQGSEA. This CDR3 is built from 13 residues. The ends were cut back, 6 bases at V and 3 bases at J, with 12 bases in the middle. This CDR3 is CSVRDSLNQPQHF. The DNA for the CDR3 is TGCAGCGTAAGAGACAGCCTCAATCAGCCCCAGCATTTT.

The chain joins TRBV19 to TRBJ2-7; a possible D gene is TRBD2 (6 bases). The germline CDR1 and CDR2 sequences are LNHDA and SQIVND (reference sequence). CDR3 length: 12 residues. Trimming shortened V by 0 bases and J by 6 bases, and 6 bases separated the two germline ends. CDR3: CASSIERGEQYF. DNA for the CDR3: TGTGCCAGTAGTATAGAGCGGGGCGAGCAGTACTTC. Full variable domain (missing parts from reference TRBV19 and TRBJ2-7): DGGITQSPKYLFRKEGQNVTLSCEQNLNHDAMYWYRQDPGQGLRLIYYSQIVNDFQKGDIAEGYSVSREKKESFPLTVTSAQKNPTAFYLCASSIERGEQYFGPGTRLTVT.

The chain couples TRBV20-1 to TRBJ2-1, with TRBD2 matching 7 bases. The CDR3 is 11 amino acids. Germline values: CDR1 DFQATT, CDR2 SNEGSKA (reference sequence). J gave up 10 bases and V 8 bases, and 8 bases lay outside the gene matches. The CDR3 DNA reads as TGCAGTTTTTACCGGGACTACGAGCAGTTCTTC. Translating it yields CSFYRDYEQFF.

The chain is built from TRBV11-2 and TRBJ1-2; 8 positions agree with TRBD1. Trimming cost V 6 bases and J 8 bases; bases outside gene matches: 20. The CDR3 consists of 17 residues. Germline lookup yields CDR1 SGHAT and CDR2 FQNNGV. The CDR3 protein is CASRPGQGVKRTKGYTF. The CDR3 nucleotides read TGTGCCAGCAGGCCCGGACAGGGCGTTAAGAGGACTAAGGGCTACACCTTC.

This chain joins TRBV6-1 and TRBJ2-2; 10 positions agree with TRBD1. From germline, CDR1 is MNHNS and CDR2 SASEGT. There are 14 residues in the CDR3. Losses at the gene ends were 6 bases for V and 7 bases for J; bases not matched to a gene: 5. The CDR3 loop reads CASRRDRGNGELFF. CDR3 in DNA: TGTGCCAGCAGACGGGACAGGGGAAACGGGGAGCTGTTTTTT.

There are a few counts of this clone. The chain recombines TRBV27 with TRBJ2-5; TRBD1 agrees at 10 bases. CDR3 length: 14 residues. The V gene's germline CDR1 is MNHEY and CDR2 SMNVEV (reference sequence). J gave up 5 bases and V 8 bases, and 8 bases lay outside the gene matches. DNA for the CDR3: TGTGCCAGCTCATCCGACAGGGGGCTGGAGACCCAGTACTTC. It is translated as CASSSDRGLETQYF.

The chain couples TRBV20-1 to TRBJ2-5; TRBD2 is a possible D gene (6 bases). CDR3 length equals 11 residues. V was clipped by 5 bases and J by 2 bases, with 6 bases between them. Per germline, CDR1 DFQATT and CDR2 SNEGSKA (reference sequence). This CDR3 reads CSARGQETQYF. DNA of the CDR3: TGCAGTGCTCGGGGGCAAGAGACCCAGTACTTC.

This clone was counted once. The DNA of the CDR3 is TGTGCCAGCAGCATGAAGGGACAGGTAATCTACGAGCAGTACTTC. The encoded protein is CASSMKGQVIYEQYF. The V gene is TRBV5-6, the J gene TRBJ2-7, with TRBD1 matching over 8 bases. This CDR3 spans 15 amino acids. Trimming at V came to 4 bases and at J to 3 bases, leaving 9 bases not matched to a gene. Germline CDR1 reads SGHDT; CDR2 reads YYEEEE.

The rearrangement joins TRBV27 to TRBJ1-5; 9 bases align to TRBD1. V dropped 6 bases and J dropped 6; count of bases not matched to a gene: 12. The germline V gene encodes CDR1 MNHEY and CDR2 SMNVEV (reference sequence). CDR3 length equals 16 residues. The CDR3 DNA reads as TGTGCCAGCAGGGGGACAGGGAGAGAGGTCGGTCAGCCCCAGCATTTT. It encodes CASRGTGREVGQPQHF.

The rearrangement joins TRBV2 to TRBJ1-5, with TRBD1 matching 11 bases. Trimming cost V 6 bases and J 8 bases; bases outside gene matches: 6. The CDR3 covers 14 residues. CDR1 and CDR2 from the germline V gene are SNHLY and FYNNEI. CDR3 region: CASSPDRGRKPQHF. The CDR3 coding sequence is TGTGCCAGCAGCCCGGACAGGGGGCGTAAGCCCCAGCATTTT.

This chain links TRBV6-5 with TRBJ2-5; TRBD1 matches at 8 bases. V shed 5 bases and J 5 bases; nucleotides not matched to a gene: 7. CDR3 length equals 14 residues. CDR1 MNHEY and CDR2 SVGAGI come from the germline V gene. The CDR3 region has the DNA TGTGCCAGCAGTCCCGGACAGGGTAGGGAGACCCAGTACTTC. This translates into CASSPGQGRETQYF.

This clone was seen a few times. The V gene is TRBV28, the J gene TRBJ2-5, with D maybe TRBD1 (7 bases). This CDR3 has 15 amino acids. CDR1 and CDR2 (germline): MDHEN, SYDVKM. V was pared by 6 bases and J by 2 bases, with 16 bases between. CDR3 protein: CASRQDREDQETQYF. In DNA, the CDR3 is TGTGCCAGCAGGCAAGACAGGGAGGATCAAGAGACCCAGTACTTC.

The CDR3 DNA reads as TGTGCCAGCAGCTTGCCTCCGGGACAGGTTGGTGGCTACACCTTC. It codes for CASSLPPGQVGGYTF. This sequence joins TRBV28 and TRBJ1-2; 8 bases match TRBD1. The trim removed 6 bases at V and 7 bases at J, leaving 13 bases unmatched. The CDR3 length is 15 residues. Per germline, CDR1 MDHEN and CDR2 SYDVKM.

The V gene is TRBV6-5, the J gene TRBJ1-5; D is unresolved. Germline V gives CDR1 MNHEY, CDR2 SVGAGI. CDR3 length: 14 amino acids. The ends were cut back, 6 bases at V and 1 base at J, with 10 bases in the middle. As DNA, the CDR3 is TGTGCCAGCAGCCCCTCCTTGAGCAATCAGCCCCAGCATTTT. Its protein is CASSPSLSNQPQHF.

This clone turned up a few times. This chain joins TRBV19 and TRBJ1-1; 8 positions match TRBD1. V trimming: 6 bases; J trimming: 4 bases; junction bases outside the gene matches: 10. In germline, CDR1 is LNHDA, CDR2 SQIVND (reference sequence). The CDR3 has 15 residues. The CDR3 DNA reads TGTGCCAGTAGCCCAGGGGGCACGATGGGCACTGAAGCTTTCTTT. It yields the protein CASSPGGTMGTEAFF.

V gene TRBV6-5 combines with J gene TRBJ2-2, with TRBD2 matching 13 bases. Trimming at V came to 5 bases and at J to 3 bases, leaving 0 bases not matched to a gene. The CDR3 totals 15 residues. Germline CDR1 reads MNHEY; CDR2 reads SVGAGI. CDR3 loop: CASSGLAGDTGELFF. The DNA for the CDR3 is TGTGCCAGCAGTGGACTAGCGGGAGACACCGGGGAGCTGTTTTTT.

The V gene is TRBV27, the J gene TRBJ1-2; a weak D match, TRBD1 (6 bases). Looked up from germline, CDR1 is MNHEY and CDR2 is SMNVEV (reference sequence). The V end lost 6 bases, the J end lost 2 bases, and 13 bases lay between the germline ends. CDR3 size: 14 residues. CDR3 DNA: TGTGCCAGCAGGAAGACAGGACTCAACTATGGCTACACCTTC. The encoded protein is CASRKTGLNYGYTF.

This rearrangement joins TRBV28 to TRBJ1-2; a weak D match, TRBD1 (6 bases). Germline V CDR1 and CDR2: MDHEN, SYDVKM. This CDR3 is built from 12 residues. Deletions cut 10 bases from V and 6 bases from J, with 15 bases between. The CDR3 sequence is CAILQGINGYTF. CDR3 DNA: TGTGCCATTCTACAGGGTATCAATGGCTACACCTTC.